This TCR beta chain was retrieved from a study of identical twins. Every sampled donor was Caucasian and healthy. This clonotype has only a few counts. Its antigen is not identified. The study, taken as a whole, reports: It was possible that invariant MAIT and iNKT cells partly confounded the zero-insertion analyses. Out-of-frame sharing of TCR alpha in monozygotic twins was underestimated by models. Rather than following the same donors, the conclusions depended on cross-sectional statistical analysis.

TCRdb used MiXCR to reprocess the 5' RACE reads, holding one entry per CDR3 protein. The sample lists 690,000 or so distinct CDR3 sequences; 8.6% were seen once. CDR3 length equals 16 residues. CDR1 is LNHDA, CDR2 SQIVND, per germline (reference sequence). V lost 7 bases to trimming and J lost 4 bases, with 22 bases between them. The sample was also reused in another study, on yellow fever vaccine responses in identical twins.

The source of this sequence is a woman younger than 30 in good health. Input material: PBMCs. The V and J genes are TRBV19 and TRBJ1-1, with D possibly matching TRBD1 (5 bases). This CDR3 is CASKGVAGRESTEAFF. The CDR3 DNA is TGTGCCAGTAAAGGTGTGGCAGGGAGGGAGAGCACTGAAGCTTTCTTT.